These 16 T cell receptor beta chains were all obtained from the same sample, sequenced in a study of T cell responses to AZD1222 COVID-19 vaccine. Assay: immunoSEQ multiplex PCR; the TCRdb copy retains only in-frame clones and omits some. The sample records some 120,000 clones, 85% to 90% being singletons. The source material was peripheral blood, sampled on day 0 of AZD1222 vaccination. The receptors originated from an adult in good health.

The chain has TRBV27 and TRBJ1-1; the D is unclear. CDR3 length: 14 amino acids. Germline values: CDR1 MNHEY, CDR2 SMNVEV (reference sequence). V was shortened by 6 bases and J by 4 bases, with 15 bases between the two germline ends. CDR3: CASSLGVQTTEAFF. The CDR3 DNA follows: TGTGCCAGCAGCCTCGGCGTACAGACCACTGAAGCTTTCTTT.

This clone was observed a single time. This chain uses TRBV18 with TRBJ1-6; possible D gene TRBD1, 6 bases. This CDR3 has 14 amino acids. The V gene's germline CDR1 is KGHSH and CDR2 LQKENI. Trimming stripped 3 bases from V and 5 bases from J, with 8 bases between. This chain's CDR3 is CASSPGANNSPLHF. DNA for the CDR3: TGTGCCAGCTCACCGGGGGCGAATAATTCACCCCTCCACTTT. Complete variable domain (other parts from reference TRBV18 and TRBJ1-6): NAGVMQNPRHLVRRRGQEARLRCSPMKGHSHVYWYRQLPEEGLKFMVYLQKENIIDESGMPKERFSAEFPKEGPSILRIQQVVRGDSAAYFCASSPGANNSPLHFGNGTRLTVT.

This clone was seen only a few times. The CDR3 bases are TGTGCCAGCAGCTATGAACAGGTGGATCCTGAAGCTTTCTTT. Residues: CASSYEQVDPEAFF. The chain employs TRBV7-9 and TRBJ1-1; D is perhaps TRBD1 (5 bases). There are 14 residues in the CDR3. The germline V gene encodes CDR1 SEHNR and CDR2 FQNEAQ (reference sequence). Trimming removed 4 bases from V and 6 bases from J, with 15 bases in between.

The chain carries TRBV19 and TRBJ1-2; D is undetermined. The CDR3 is 13 residues long. Per the germline V gene, CDR1 is LNHDA and CDR2 is SQIVND (reference sequence). Between the trimmed V and J ends, which lost 11 bases and 4 bases, there was a span of 17 bases. The CDR3 nucleotides are TGTGCCGTCCTGCCTGGTGGACGCTATGGCTACACCTTC. It encodes CAVLPGGRYGYTF. Based on the CDR3 plus reference TRBV19 and TRBJ1-2, the full variable domain is DGGITQSPKYLFRKEGQNVTLSCEQNLNHDAMYWYRQDPGQGLRLIYYSQIVNDFQKGDIAEGYSVSREKKESFPLTVTSAQKNPTAFYLCAVLPGGRYGYTFGSGTRLTVV.

V and J are TRBV7-2 and TRBJ1-2; D gene ambiguous. Germline CDR1 reads SGHTA; CDR2 reads FQGNSA. The CDR3 spans 13 residues. V shed 5 bases and J shed 5 bases, with 12 bases lying between them. The CDR3 DNA is TGTGCCAGCAGCGCCTACACTACATATGGCTACACCTTC. Its protein is CASSAYTTYGYTF.

The chain couples TRBV18 to TRBJ1-2, with D possibly matching TRBD1 (5 bases). Germline V gene lookup returns CDR1 KGHSH and CDR2 LQKENI. The V end was cut by 1 base, the J end by 3 bases, with 12 bases between. The CDR3 spans 15 residues. The CDR3 spells CASSPRTGEDYGYTF. CDR3 DNA: TGTGCCAGCTCACCACGGACGGGGGAGGACTATGGCTACACCTTC. Variable domain in full (rest from reference TRBV18 and TRBJ1-2): NAGVMQNPRHLVRRRGQEARLRCSPMKGHSHVYWYRQLPEEGLKFMVYLQKENIIDESGMPKERFSAEFPKEGPSILRIQQVVRGDSAAYFCASSPRTGEDYGYTFGSGTRLTVV.

The chain uses TRBV5-1 and TRBJ1-2, with D perhaps matching TRBD1 (5 bases). The CDR3 length is 13 residues. V lost 0 bases and J lost 2, with 5 bases in between. Germline CDR1 reads SGHRS; CDR2 reads YFSETQ. The CDR3 is CASSLAGNYGYTF. CDR3 sequence (DNA): TGCGCCAGCAGCTTGGCAGGGAACTATGGCTACACCTTC.

This chain links TRBV28 with TRBJ1-6; D is possibly TRBD1 (5 bases). This CDR3 has 15 amino acids. Between the trimmed V and J ends, which lost 3 bases and 7 bases, there was a span of 13 bases. Germline V gene lookup returns CDR1 MDHEN and CDR2 SYDVKM. For the CDR3, the DNA is TGTGCCAGCAGTTTCTACCGGGACGGGAATTCACCCCTCCACTTT. Its translation is CASSFYRDGNSPLHF. The full variable domain, rest sourced from reference TRBV28 and TRBJ1-6, is DVKVTQSSRYLVKRTGEKVFLECVQDMDHENMFWYRQDPGLGLRLIYFSYDVKMKEKGDIPEGYSVSREKKERFSLILESASTNQTSMYLCASSFYRDGNSPLHFGNGTRLTVT.

This chain links TRBV6-5 with TRBJ2-3; D ambiguous. CDR3 length: 13 residues. Looked up from germline, CDR1 is MNHEY and CDR2 is SVGAGI. Deletions cut 7 bases from V and 1 base from J, with 9 bases between. The CDR3 spells CASNAAGTDTQYF. The CDR3 DNA sequence: TGTGCCAGCAACGCAGCAGGCACAGATACGCAGTATTTT.

The chain joins TRBV19 to TRBJ2-2; D remains unclear. This CDR3 contains 14 residues. The germline V and J ends were trimmed by 4 bases and 4 bases, with 10 bases remaining between them. Germline V gives CDR1 LNHDA, CDR2 SQIVND (reference sequence). The CDR3 loop reads CASSRASSTGELFF. The CDR3 nucleotides are TGTGCCAGTAGTAGGGCGTCGAGCACCGGGGAGCTGTTTTTT.

V and J are TRBV9 and TRBJ1-3, with 7 bases identical to TRBD1. CDR1 is SGDLS and CDR2 is YYNGEE in the germline V gene. The CDR3 totals 16 residues. Trimming removed 7 bases from V and 4 bases from J; junction bases left unmatched: 14. The CDR3 reads CASSQGGHLTGNTIYF. For the CDR3, the DNA is TGTGCCAGCTCTCAGGGGGGGCATCTAACCGGAAACACCATATATTTT.

This clone was recorded once. V usage is TRBV6-1 and J usage is TRBJ1-5; D uncertain. Germline V gene lookup returns CDR1 MNHNS and CDR2 SASEGT. Between the trimmed V and J ends, which lost 2 bases and 6 bases, there was a span of 8 bases. CDR3 size: 13 residues. The CDR3 bases are TGTGCCAGCAGTGAATATCGCGGTCAGCCCCAGCATTTT. This sequence encodes CASSEYRGQPQHF.

V is TRBV6-4 and J is TRBJ2-7; the D is unclear. Per the germline V gene, CDR1 is MRHNA and CDR2 is SNTAGT. The CDR3 is 18 residues long. With 0 bases removed from V and 0 bases from J, the gap between germline ends came to 18 bases. For the CDR3, the DNA is TGTGCCAGCAGTGACTCAGCCCCAGGACCCCCCCTCTCCTACGAGCAGTACTTC. Its translation is CASSDSAPGPPLSYEQYF.

The chain combines TRBV2 with TRBJ1-2; 10 nucleotides agree with TRBD1. CDR1 SNHLY and CDR2 FYNNEI come from the germline V gene. Trimming removed 4 bases from V and 6 bases from J; junction bases left unmatched: 8. The CDR3 sequence is 15 residues long. CDR3 loop: CASSGGQGVSHGYTF. The CDR3 nucleotides are TGTGCCAGCAGTGGAGGACAGGGGGTATCTCATGGCTACACCTTC.

The rearrangement links TRBV19 to TRBJ1-5; D is uncertain. The CDR3 totals 15 residues. The germline CDR1 and CDR2 sequences are LNHDA and SQIVND (reference sequence). V lost 1 base to trimming and J lost 2 bases, with 9 bases between them. The CDR3 coding sequence is TGTGCCAGTAGTATAGGAGAATATGGCAATCAGCCCCAGCATTTT. This codes for CASSIGEYGNQPQHF. The variable domain in full, completed from reference TRBV19 and TRBJ1-5, reads DGGITQSPKYLFRKEGQNVTLSCEQNLNHDAMYWYRQDPGQGLRLIYYSQIVNDFQKGDIAEGYSVSREKKESFPLTVTSAQKNPTAFYLCASSIGEYGNQPQHFGDGTRLSIL.

The rearrangement links TRBV5-4 to TRBJ1-6, with D perhaps TRBD1 (6 bases). V lost 4 bases and J 9 bases, leaving 14 bases between the germline ends. This CDR3 region has 14 residues. Germline CDR1 reads SGHNT; CDR2 reads YYREEE (reference sequence). The CDR3 protein is CASSPEGGGSPLHF. CDR3 coding DNA: TGTGCCAGCAGCCCGGAGGGGGGGGGTTCACCCCTCCACTTT.